Following are 8 T cell receptor beta chains from one sample sequenced in a study of blood T cell repertoires in COVID-19 (dated by TCRdb to about 2020). Library method: the immunoSEQ multiplex PCR assay. The immuneACCESS repertoire file appears here via TCRdb, limited to in-frame rearrangements. These files lack a portion of the clones; in checked studies, under half of the deficit traces to unresolved V genes, and the cause of the others is not known. The sample data list 330,000 or so clones, and less than 90% of these were observed just once. The ten largest clones capture 2.5% to 3.5% of the sample. Sequencing was done on a sample of PBMCs or T cells enriched from blood (not recorded which). These receptors came from a woman aged 25 to 39 who had recovered from COVID-19.

This chain joins TRBV7-8 and TRBJ1-1, with 10 nucleotides matching TRBD1. Germline V gene data show CDR1 as SGHVS and CDR2 as FQNEAQ. With 4 bases clipped from V and 1 base from J, the junction kept 3 bases outside the gene matches. The CDR3 totals 15 residues. The CDR3 DNA sequence: TGTGCCAGCAGCTCGACAGGGGGCTCGAACACTGAAGCTTTCTTT. Its translation: CASSSTGGSNTEAFF.

J is TRBJ1-5 and V is TRBV7-6; TRBD1 matches 10 bases. With 1 base clipped from V and 1 base from J, the junction kept 7 bases outside the gene matches. Germline-derived CDR1 and CDR2 are SGHVS and FNYEAQ. The CDR3 is 18 amino acids. The DNA for the CDR3 is TGTGCCAGCAGCTTAGATATGCCGGGACAGGGGAGCAATCAGCCCCAGCATTTT. Amino acids: CASSLDMPGQGSNQPQHF.

The V and J genes are TRBV9 and TRBJ1-6, with 7 bases lining up with TRBD1. Germline CDR1 SGDLS, CDR2 YYNGEE. CDR3 length: 16 residues. With 2 bases clipped from V and 5 bases from J, the junction kept 7 bases outside the gene matches. The CDR3 here is CASSVGGQRHNSPLHF. The CDR3 DNA reads TGTGCCAGCAGCGTGGGGGGACAGCGCCATAATTCACCCCTCCACTTT.

The gene calls are TRBV19 and TRBJ1-3; 8 nucleotides align to TRBD1. The trim removed 6 bases at V and 5 bases at J, leaving 6 bases unmatched. In germline, CDR1 is LNHDA, CDR2 SQIVND (reference sequence). The CDR3 covers 14 residues. CDR3 bases: TGTGCCAGTAGGCACGACAGGGGTCGAAACACCATATATTTT. This encodes CASRHDRGRNTIYF.

The chain joins TRBV9 to TRBJ1-3; tentatively, D is TRBD1 (6 bases). The CDR3 is made up of 16 amino acids. Between the trimmed V and J ends, which lost 3 bases and 0 bases, there was a span of 13 bases. Germline CDR1 is SGDLS and CDR2 is YYNGEE. CDR3 sequence: CASSGKDRSSGNTIYF. In DNA form, the CDR3 reads TGTGCCAGCAGCGGAAAAGACAGGAGCTCTGGAAACACCATATATTTT.

V is TRBV2 and J is TRBJ1-6; maybe TRBD1 (5 bases). Germline assignment: CDR1 SNHLY and CDR2 FYNNEI. This CDR3 spans 14 amino acids. V lost 6 bases and J 7 bases, leaving 13 bases between the germline ends. Written as DNA, the CDR3 is TGTGCCAGCAGCCCTGACAGTAGAAATTCACCCCTCCACTTT. Translating it yields CASSPDSRNSPLHF.

The chain is built from TRBV24-1 and TRBJ2-2, with D possibly matching TRBD2 (6 bases). Trimming removed 3 bases at V and 2 bases at J, with 18 bases between. This CDR3 contains 18 residues. The V gene's germline CDR1 is KGHDR and CDR2 SFDVKD. DNA of the CDR3: TGTGCCACCAGTGATGGGTTCCCCACGGGAGTCAACACCGGGGAGCTGTTTTTT. Its translation: CATSDGFPTGVNTGELFF.

This chain links TRBV3-1 (or the pseudogene TRBV3-2) with TRBJ2-5, with D maybe TRBD2 (7 bases). In germline, CDR1 is LGHDT, CDR2 YNNKEL (reference sequence). The CDR3 sequence is 15 residues long. The V gene lost 5 bases and the J gene lost 2 bases, with 15 bases spanning the gap. DNA of the CDR3: TGTGCCAGCAGCGTTTCGGGGGGCCATCAAGAGACCCAGTACTTC. Translated, it gives CASSVSGGHQETQYF.